These T cell receptor beta chains were read from a single sample in a study of T cells after yellow fever vaccination. A single record per CDR3 protein comes from TCRdb applying MiXCR to the 5' RACE reads. This table has just under 600,000 distinct CDR3 sequences, roughly 12% appearing once. The sample consisted of PBMCs, taken on the day of the yellow fever booster vaccination. These receptor sequences come from a man under 40 who received the YFV17D yellow fever vaccine. CDR3s include the opening cysteine and the closing phenylalanine or tryptophan. Fields, in order: V gene, J gene, clone size, D gene, CDR3 protein, CDR3 DNA. D genes are given only for firm matches. Rows may omit the clone size; those that give it use once, few, many or a size class.

TRBV29-1,TRBJ2-7,few,NA,CSAALDDREQYF,TGCAGCGCCGCCCTGGACGACCGCGAGCAGTACTTC
TRBV7-3,TRBJ2-1,many,NA,CASSFQGGGSSYNEQFF,TGTGCCAGCAGCTTTCAAGGGGGGGGGAGCTCCTACAATGAGCAGTTCTTC
TRBV7-4,TRBJ1-5,NA,NA,CASSLVLGGGLNQPQHF,TGTGCCAGCAGCTTAGTTCTGGGCGGGGGGCTGAATCAGCCCCAGCATTTT
TRBV7-3,TRBJ2-2,NA,TRBD2,CASSFSSGRIGELFF,TGTGCCAGCAGCTTTTCTAGCGGGAGAATCGGGGAGCTGTTTTTT
TRBV12-3/TRBV12-4,TRBJ2-7,NA,TRBD1,CASTWTGGYEQYF,TGTGCCAGCACCTGGACAGGGGGCTACGAGCAGTACTTC
TRBV4-3,TRBJ1-1,few,NA,CASSQGETTEAFF,TGCGCCAGCAGCCAAGGAGAGACGACTGAAGCTTTCTTT
TRBV20-1,TRBJ2-1,many,NA,CSAKDQTHNEQFF,TGCAGTGCTAAGGACCAGACGCACAATGAGCAGTTCTTC
TRBV5-1,TRBJ2-2,many,NA,CASSLVGRGPSTGELFF,TGCGCCAGCAGCTTGGTTGGCAGGGGCCCCTCCACCGGGGAGCTGTTTTTT
TRBV12-3/TRBV12-4,TRBJ2-3,few,TRBD2,CASSTSSGRLLGTDTQYF,TGTGCCAGCAGCACGTCTAGCGGGAGGCTTTTGGGAACAGATACGCAGTATTTT
TRBV3-1,TRBJ2-3,few,NA,CASRVTGGRGPDTQYF,TGTGCCAGCAGGGTGACCGGAGGTAGGGGCCCAGATACGCAGTATTTT
TRBV11-2,TRBJ2-7,NA,NA,CASSPRESSYEQYF,TGTGCCAGCAGCCCCCGGGAAAGCTCCTACGAGCAGTACTTC
TRBV15,TRBJ1-1,few,NA,CATSRDPYTGTQAFF,TGTGCCACCAGCAGAGATCCGTACACAGGCACGCAAGCTTTCTTT
TRBV5-4,TRBJ2-3,few,NA,CASSLGSMADTQYF,TGTGCCAGCAGCTTGGGGAGTATGGCAGATACGCAGTATTTT
TRBV20-1,TRBJ2-1,many,TRBD2,CSASGRQGLAGSIGRQFF,TGCAGTGCGAGTGGGAGGCAGGGTTTAGCGGGATCGATTGGCAGGCAGTTCTTC
TRBV20-1,TRBJ2-7,few,NA,CSASTGVSYEQYF,TGCAGTGCGAGCACGGGGGTTAGCTACGAGCAGTACTTC
TRBV18,TRBJ2-5,many,NA,CASSPTDGKTQYF,TGTGCCAGCTCGCCCACCGATGGGAAGACCCAGTACTTC
TRBV29-1,TRBJ2-2,once,TRBD2,CSASEGLAPGELFF,TGCAGCGCATCTGAGGGACTAGCCCCCGGGGAGCTGTTTTTT
TRBV10-2,TRBJ2-2,few,NA,CASRTQDRNTGELFF,TGCGCCAGCCGGACCCAGGACCGGAACACCGGGGAGCTGTTTTTT
TRBV20-1,TRBJ2-7,few,NA,CSARRGPPVNEQYF,TGCAGTGCTCGCAGGGGCCCCCCGGTGAACGAGCAGTACTTC
TRBV15,TRBJ2-7,few,NA,CATSSSGTEPDGGLPYEQYF,TGTGCCACCAGCAGTTCCGGGACAGAGCCGGATGGAGGGCTACCCTACGAGCAGTACTTC
TRBV7-2,TRBJ2-2,NA,TRBD1,CASRQGASNTGELFF,TGTGCCAGCAGACAGGGGGCATCCAACACCGGGGAGCTGTTTTTT
TRBV20-1,TRBJ1-2,few,TRBD1,CSASDGQGSGGYTF,TGCAGTGCTAGTGACGGACAGGGGTCAGGTGGCTACACCTTC
TRBV7-9,TRBJ2-1,few,TRBD2,CASSSGRRLAGVSEQFF,TGTGCCAGCAGCTCGGGGCGTCGACTAGCGGGAGTCAGTGAGCAGTTCTTC
TRBV5-1,TRBJ2-2,NA,NA,CASSLDPPQRTGELFF,TGCGCCAGCAGCTTGGACCCCCCGCAGAGGACCGGGGAGCTGTTTTTT
TRBV20-1,TRBJ2-5,few,NA,CSASPLGGTQYF,TGCAGTGCTTCCCCTCTCGGCGGGACCCAGTACTTC
TRBV6-2/TRBV6-3,TRBJ2-2,NA,NA,CASSYSVKSRTDNPGELFF,TGTGCCAGCAGTTATAGCGTTAAGTCGAGGACCGATAATCCCGGGGAGCTGTTTTTT
TRBV25-1,TRBJ1-1,NA,NA,CASTEGSEAFF,TGTGCCAGCACTGAGGGATCTGAAGCTTTCTTT
TRBV29-1,TRBJ2-3,NA,TRBD2,CSAGTSGNTDTQYF,TGCAGCGCCGGGACTAGCGGGAACACAGATACGCAGTATTTT
TRBV7-9,TRBJ1-6,NA,TRBD1,CASSNTGGWNSPLHF,TGTGCCAGCAGCAATACAGGGGGCTGGAATTCACCCCTCCACTTT
TRBV9,TRBJ2-2,few,NA,CASSVTPGTGELFF,TGTGCCAGCAGCGTAACCCCCGGCACCGGGGAGCTGTTTTTT
TRBV23-1,TRBJ2-7,NA,NA,CASSQSESYTTTADYEQYF,TGCGCCAGCAGTCAATCGGAGAGTTACACAACGACAGCCGACTACGAGCAGTACTTC
TRBV12-5,TRBJ2-5,once,TRBD2,CASGPGTSGSVQETQYF,TGTGCTAGTGGTCCCGGGACTAGCGGGAGTGTCCAAGAGACCCAGTACTTC
TRBV30,TRBJ1-1,few,NA,CALIVAEAFF,TGTGCCTTGATCGTAGCCGAAGCTTTCTTT
TRBV28,TRBJ1-2,few,NA,CASSLNQGLGGYTF,TGTGCCAGCAGTCTGAATCAGGGGTTAGGTGGCTACACCTTC
TRBV11-2,TRBJ2-3,many,TRBD1,CASSGGQTDTQYF,TGTGCCAGCAGCGGGGGACAGACGGATACGCAGTATTTT
TRBV5-6,TRBJ2-3,NA,TRBD2,CASSLRTSGMLPDTQYF,TGTGCCAGCAGCTTGCGAACTAGCGGAATGCTGCCAGATACGCAGTATTTT
TRBV5-1,TRBJ2-5,NA,NA,CASSLAPGEETQYF,TGCGCCAGCAGCTTGGCCCCCGGGGAAGAGACCCAGTACTTC
TRBV10-3,TRBJ2-5,many,NA,CAISGDQETQYF,TGTGCCATCAGTGGGGACCAAGAGACCCAGTACTTC
TRBV6-2/TRBV6-3,TRBJ2-1,few,TRBD1,CASSLTGGTYNEQFF,TGTGCCAGCAGTCTCACAGGGGGGACCTACAATGAGCAGTTCTTC
TRBV29-1,TRBJ2-7,NA,TRBD2,CSTTSGYEQYF,TGCAGCACAACTAGCGGCTACGAGCAGTACTTC
TRBV5-1,TRBJ2-2,few,NA,CASSSGGSGVYTGELFF,TGCGCCAGCAGCTCTGGAGGCTCGGGAGTGTACACCGGGGAGCTGTTTTTT
TRBV5-1,TRBJ2-2,NA,TRBD1,CASSTTGGFTGELFF,TGCGCCAGCAGCACCACAGGGGGCTTCACCGGGGAGCTGTTTTTT
TRBV5-1,TRBJ2-5,few,NA,CASSPPRSGETQYF,TGCGCCAGCAGCCCTCCCCGGTCTGGAGAGACCCAGTACTTC
TRBV28,TRBJ2-1,few,TRBD2,CASSPHFSGSDNEQFF,TGTGCCAGCAGTCCCCATTTTAGCGGGAGTGACAATGAGCAGTTCTTC
TRBV12-3/TRBV12-4,TRBJ1-1,many,NA,CASSLGPEAFF,TGTGCCAGCAGTTTAGGTCCCGAAGCTTTCTTT
TRBV12-3/TRBV12-4,TRBJ2-1,NA,TRBD1,CASSPWDSSLNEQFF,TGTGCCAGCAGTCCATGGGACAGTTCCCTTAATGAGCAGTTCTTC
TRBV20-1,TRBJ2-1,few,TRBD2,CSARDLTAGVYNEQFF,TGCAGTGCTAGAGATCTGACAGCGGGAGTCTACAATGAGCAGTTCTTC
TRBV6-2/TRBV6-3,TRBJ2-1,NA,TRBD2,CASSASSGSSTVF,TGTGCCAGCAGTGCCTCTAGCGGGAGTTCCACGGTCTTC
TRBV20-1,TRBJ2-7,many,TRBD2,CSADGGEGRWEQYF,TGCAGTGCTGACGGAGGGGAGGGCCGTTGGGAGCAGTACTTC